This T cell receptor beta chain is drawn from a study of cytomegalovirus exposure and HLA in healthy donors. PCR was performed using 60 Vbeta and 13 Jbeta primers. Some clones are missing from TCRdb's copy, which holds only in-frame ones; the method was immunoSEQ multiplex PCR. The sample contains 110,000 to 150,000 clones, around 67% of which appear only once. General study results and limits: Most of the TCR beta V segments (in an earlier analysis) were productive either about 90% or about 30% of the time. The authors excluded some V segments, including TRBV6-2 and TRBV6-3, as indistinguishable. There were 150 or so TCR beta chains listed as cytomegalovirus-associated.

Details on this clone: Its target is unknown. The sample carries other DNA sequences with the same CDR3.

V lost 3 bases and J lost 4; bases outside the gene matches: 3. CDR3 size: 13 residues. The germline gives CDR1 LNHDA, CDR2 SQIVND (reference sequence). The TCR was taken from a man between 18 and 35 years old in good health and CMV-seropositive. Sequenced material: PBMCs. V gene TRBV19 combines with J gene TRBJ2-7; 7 nucleotides match TRBD1. The CDR3, as DNA: TGTGCCAGTAGTATCGGGACAGCTTACGAGCAGTACTTC. As protein: CASSIGTAYEQYF.